Below are 6 T cell receptor beta chains sequenced from a single sample in a study of blood T cell repertoires in COVID-19. Assay used: immunoSEQ multiplex PCR; TCRdb lists only in-frame clones, some missing. In the table there are tens of thousands of clones, around four fifths of which are singletons. Sequencing was done on a sample of peripheral blood. These receptor sequences come from a human donor in a cohort sampled during active COVID-19.

J is TRBJ1-6 and V is TRBV27; TRBD1 matches 7 bases. The J segment lost 10 bases and the V segment lost 6 bases, leaving 9 bases of the junction unmatched. The V gene's germline CDR1 is MNHEY and CDR2 SMNVEV (reference sequence). The CDR3 contains 14 residues. The CDR3 sequence: CASRQQTGKSPLHF. The CDR3 bases are TGTGCCAGCAGACAACAGACAGGGAAGTCACCCCTCCACTTT.

V gene TRBV28 combines with J gene TRBJ2-5; D may be TRBD2 (6 bases). V dropped 4 bases and J dropped 4 bases, with 13 bases sitting between them. The length of the CDR3 is 14 residues. From germline, CDR1 is MDHEN and CDR2 SYDVKM. The CDR3 DNA follows: TGTGCCAGCAGTTCAGGCGGGGCAAGAGAGACCCAGTACTTC. Translating gives CASSSGGARETQYF.

The CDR3 region has the DNA TGTGCCAGCAGCGCCGGACTAGCGGGGGCCGAGACCCAGTACTTC. Protein sequence: CASSAGLAGAETQYF. The chain couples TRBV5-5 to TRBJ2-5; 13 bases fit TRBD2. CDR1 is SGHKS and CDR2 is YYEKEE in the germline V gene (reference sequence). V was pared by 4 bases and J by 5 bases, with 5 bases of the junction left unmatched. The CDR3 loop spans 15 amino acids.

V gene TRBV28 combines with J gene TRBJ2-3; TRBD2 matches 8 bases. Per the germline V gene, CDR1 is MDHEN and CDR2 is SYDVKM. CDR3 length equals 13 residues. After removal of 6 bases from V and 4 bases from J, the junction contained 3 bases not matched to a gene. In DNA, the CDR3 is TGTGCCAGCAGCGGGGGGGCCCCAGATACGCAGTATTTT. Its translation: CASSGGAPDTQYF.

With respect to this clone: Other DNA sequences in the sample encode the same CDR3. The rearrangement joins TRBV5-1 to TRBJ2-7; D is possibly TRBD2 (5 bases). The germline V gene has CDR1 SGHRS and CDR2 YFSETQ. V lost 0 bases and J lost 4, with 8 bases in between. CDR3 length equals 13 residues. CDR3 sequence reads: CASSLAAGYEQYF. The CDR3 nucleotides are TGCGCCAGCAGCTTGGCCGCGGGTTACGAGCAGTACTTC.

The gene calls are TRBV18 and TRBJ1-2, with a weak D call TRBD1 (6 bases). The CDR3 sequence is 13 residues long. The V and J ends lost 6 bases and 7 bases respectively, with 15 bases between them. Germline values: CDR1 KGHSH, CDR2 LQKENI. The CDR3 sequence: CASSPTGSSGYTF. The CDR3 DNA reads TGTGCCAGCTCGCCGACAGGTTCTAGTGGCTACACCTTC.